This T cell receptor beta chain originates from a study of cytomegalovirus exposure and HLA in healthy donors. Study outcomes and limitations: Donors belonging to an Asian-associated ancestry cluster reportedly showed fewer N-insertions in productive TCRs than the 666-donor mean, according to what a later analysis found. Later on, an analysis showed TCR association rates differing by HLA locus, with DRB1 the most and HLA-C the fewest. Some public TCRs appeared in many individuals, while most sequences were rare. Data from an earlier analysis indicated that most TCR beta V segments were productive either about 90% or about 30% of the time.

In germline, CDR1 is SGHTA, CDR2 FQGTGA. Trimming took 5 bases from V and 12 from J, leaving 20 bases between them. The length of the CDR3 is 14 residues. Details on this clone: The antigen is not known.

The PCR had 60 Vbeta and 13 Jbeta primers. Libraries were prepared by immunoSEQ multiplex PCR; TCRdb keeps only in-frame clonotypes and omits some of them. The table lists under 200,000 clones, roughly four fifths of them singletons. V usage is TRBV7-3 and J usage is TRBJ2-1, with a weak D call TRBD2 (6 bases). The sample taken for sequencing was PBMCs. This TCR derives from a man aged 25 to 40 in good health and CMV-seronegative. The CDR3 DNA sequence: TGTGCCAGCAGCGCTGTAGCGGCTACAAGCGGGCAGTTCTTC. Its protein product is CASSAVAATSGQFF.